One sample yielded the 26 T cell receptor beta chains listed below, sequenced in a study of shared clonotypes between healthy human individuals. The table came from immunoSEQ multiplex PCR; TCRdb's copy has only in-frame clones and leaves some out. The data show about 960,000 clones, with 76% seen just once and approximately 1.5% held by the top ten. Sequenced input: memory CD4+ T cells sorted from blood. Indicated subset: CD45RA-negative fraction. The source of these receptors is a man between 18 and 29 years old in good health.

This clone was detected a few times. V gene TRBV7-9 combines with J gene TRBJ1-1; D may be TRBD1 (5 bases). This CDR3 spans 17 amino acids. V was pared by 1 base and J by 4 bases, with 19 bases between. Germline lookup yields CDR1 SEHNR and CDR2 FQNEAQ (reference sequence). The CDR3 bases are TGTGCCAGCAGCTTAGACTCGGGAAGGGGTTATGGCACTGAAGCTTTCTTT. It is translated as CASSLDSGRGYGTEAFF.

CDR3 sequence reads: CASSSSNSGGTQRKFF. The CDR3 coding sequence is TGTGCCAGCAGCTCATCAAATAGCGGGGGAACTCAGAGGAAGTTCTTC. The rearrangement joins TRBV28 to TRBJ2-1, with TRBD2 identical over 9 bases. The V and J ends lost 6 bases and 14 bases, in that order; junction bases with no gene match: 20. Germline V lookup: CDR1 MDHEN, CDR2 SYDVKM. This CDR3 contains 16 residues. Full variable domain (outside the CDR3, taken from reference TRBV28 and TRBJ2-1): DVKVTQSSRYLVKRTGEKVFLECVQDMDHENMFWYRQDPGLGLRLIYFSYDVKMKEKGDIPEGYSVSREKKERFSLILESASTNQTSMYLCASSSSNSGGTQRKFFGPGTRLTVL.

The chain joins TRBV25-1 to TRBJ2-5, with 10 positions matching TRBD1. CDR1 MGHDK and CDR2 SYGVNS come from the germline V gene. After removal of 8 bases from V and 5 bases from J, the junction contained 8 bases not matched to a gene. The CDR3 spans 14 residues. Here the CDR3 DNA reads TGTGCCAGCTCTGACAGGGGGCACCTGGAGACCCAGTACTTC. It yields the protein CASSDRGHLETQYF.

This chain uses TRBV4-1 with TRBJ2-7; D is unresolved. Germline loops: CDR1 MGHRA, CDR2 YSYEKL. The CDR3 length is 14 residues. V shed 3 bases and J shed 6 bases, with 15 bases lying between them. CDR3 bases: TGCGCCAGCAGCCAGGATTTAGGTAGGTTCGAGCAGTACTTC. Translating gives CASSQDLGRFEQYF.

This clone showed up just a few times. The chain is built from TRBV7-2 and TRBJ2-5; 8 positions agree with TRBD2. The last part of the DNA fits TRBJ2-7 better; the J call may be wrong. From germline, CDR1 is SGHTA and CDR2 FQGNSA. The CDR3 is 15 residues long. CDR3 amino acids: CASSQRGGRFVEQYF. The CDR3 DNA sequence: TGTGCCAGCAGCCAGCGGGGCGGGAGGTTTGTCGAGCAGTACTTC.

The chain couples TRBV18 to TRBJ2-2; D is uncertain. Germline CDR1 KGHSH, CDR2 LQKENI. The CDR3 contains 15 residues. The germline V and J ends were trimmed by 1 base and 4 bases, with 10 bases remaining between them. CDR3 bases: TGTGCCAGCTCACCACGCCGAACCCCCACCGGGGAGCTGTTTTTT. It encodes CASSPRRTPTGELFF.

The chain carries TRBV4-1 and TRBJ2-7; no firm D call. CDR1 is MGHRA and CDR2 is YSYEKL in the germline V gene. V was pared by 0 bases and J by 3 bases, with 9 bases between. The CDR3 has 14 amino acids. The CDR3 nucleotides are TGCGCCAGCAGCCAAGATGGGCTCAGCTACGAGCAGTACTTC. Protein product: CASSQDGLSYEQYF.

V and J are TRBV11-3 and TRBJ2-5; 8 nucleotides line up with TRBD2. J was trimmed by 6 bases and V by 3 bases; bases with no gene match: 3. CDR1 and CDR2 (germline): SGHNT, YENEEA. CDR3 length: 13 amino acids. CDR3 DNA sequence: TGTGCCAGCAGCTTCGGCGGGGGGAAGACCCAGTACTTC. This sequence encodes CASSFGGGKTQYF.

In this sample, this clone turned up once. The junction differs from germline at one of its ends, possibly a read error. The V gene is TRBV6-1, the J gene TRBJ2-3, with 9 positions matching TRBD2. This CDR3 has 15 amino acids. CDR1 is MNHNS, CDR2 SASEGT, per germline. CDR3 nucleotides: TGCTCAGAGCGAGGAGCGGGGGGACTAACAGATACGCAGTATTTT. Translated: CSERGAGGLTDTQYF.

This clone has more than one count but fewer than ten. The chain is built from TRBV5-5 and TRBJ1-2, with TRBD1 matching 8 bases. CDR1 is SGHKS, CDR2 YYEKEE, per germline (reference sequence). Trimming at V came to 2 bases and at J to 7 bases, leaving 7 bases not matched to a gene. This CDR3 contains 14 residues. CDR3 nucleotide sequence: TGTGCCAGCAGCTTAGGGACAGGCAGGAGTGGCTACACCTTC. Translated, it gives CASSLGTGRSGYTF.

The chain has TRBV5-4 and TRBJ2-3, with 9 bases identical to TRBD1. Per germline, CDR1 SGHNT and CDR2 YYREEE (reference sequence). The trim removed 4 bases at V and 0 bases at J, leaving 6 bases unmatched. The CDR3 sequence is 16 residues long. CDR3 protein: CASSGGTGPSTDTQYF. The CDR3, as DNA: TGTGCCAGCAGCGGGGGGACAGGGCCAAGCACAGATACGCAGTATTTT. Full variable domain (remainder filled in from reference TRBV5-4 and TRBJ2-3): ETGVTQSPTHLIKTRGQQVTLRCSSQSGHNTVSWYQQALGQGPQFIFQYYREEENGRGNFPPRFSGLQFPNYSSELNVNALELDDSALYLCASSGGTGPSTDTQYFGPGTRLTVL.

CDR3 nucleotide sequence: TGTGCCAGCAGGGGGACAGACGGTTCTGGAAACACCATATATTTT. The encoded protein is CASRGTDGSGNTIYF. The chain combines TRBV6-5 with TRBJ1-3, with 7 bases identical to TRBD1. Per the germline V gene, CDR1 is MNHEY and CDR2 is SVGAGI. V shed 6 bases and J 1 base; nucleotides not matched to a gene: 6. This CDR3 has 15 amino acids.

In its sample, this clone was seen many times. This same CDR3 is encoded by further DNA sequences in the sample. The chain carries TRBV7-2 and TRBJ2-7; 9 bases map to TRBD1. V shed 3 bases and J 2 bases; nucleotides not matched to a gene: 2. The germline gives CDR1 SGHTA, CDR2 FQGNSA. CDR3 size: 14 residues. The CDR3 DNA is TGTGCCAGCAGCTTTGGGACAGGGCCCTACGAGCAGTACTTC. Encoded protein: CASSFGTGPYEQYF.

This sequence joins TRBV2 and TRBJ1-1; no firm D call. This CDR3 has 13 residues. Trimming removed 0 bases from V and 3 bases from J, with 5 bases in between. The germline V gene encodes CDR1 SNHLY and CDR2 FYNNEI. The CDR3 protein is CASSEAGDTEAFF. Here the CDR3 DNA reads TGTGCCAGCAGTGAAGCGGGAGACACTGAAGCTTTCTTT.

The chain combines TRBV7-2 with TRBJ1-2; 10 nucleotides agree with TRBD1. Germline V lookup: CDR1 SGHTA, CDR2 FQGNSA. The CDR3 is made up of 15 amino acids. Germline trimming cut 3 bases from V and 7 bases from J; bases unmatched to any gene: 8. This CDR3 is CASSLDSGTGVGYTF. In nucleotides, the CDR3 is TGTGCCAGCAGCTTGGACTCCGGGACAGGGGTTGGCTACACCTTC.

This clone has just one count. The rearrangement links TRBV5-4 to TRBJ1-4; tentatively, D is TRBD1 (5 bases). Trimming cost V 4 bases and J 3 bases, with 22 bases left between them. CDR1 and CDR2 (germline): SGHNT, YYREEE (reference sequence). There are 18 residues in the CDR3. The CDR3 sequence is CASSRGPARGAANEKLFF. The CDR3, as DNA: TGTGCCAGCAGCCGGGGCCCCGCCAGAGGGGCAGCTAATGAAAAACTGTTTTTT. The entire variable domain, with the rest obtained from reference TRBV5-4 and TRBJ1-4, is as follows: ETGVTQSPTHLIKTRGQQVTLRCSSQSGHNTVSWYQQALGQGPQFIFQYYREEENGRGNFPPRFSGLQFPNYSSELNVNALELDDSALYLCASSRGPARGAANEKLFFGSGTQLSVL.

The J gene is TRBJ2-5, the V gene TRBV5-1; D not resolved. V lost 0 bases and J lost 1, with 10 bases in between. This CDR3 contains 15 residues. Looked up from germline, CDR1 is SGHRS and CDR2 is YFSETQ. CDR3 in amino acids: CASSLDGAGQETQYF. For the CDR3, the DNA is TGCGCCAGCAGCTTGGACGGTGCAGGCCAAGAGACCCAGTACTTC.

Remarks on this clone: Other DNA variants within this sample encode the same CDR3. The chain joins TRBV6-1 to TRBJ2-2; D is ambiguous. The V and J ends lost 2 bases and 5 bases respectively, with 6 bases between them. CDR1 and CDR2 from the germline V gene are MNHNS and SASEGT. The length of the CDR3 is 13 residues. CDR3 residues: CASSEPNTGELFF. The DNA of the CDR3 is TGTGCCAGCAGTGAACCCAATACCGGGGAGCTGTTTTTT.

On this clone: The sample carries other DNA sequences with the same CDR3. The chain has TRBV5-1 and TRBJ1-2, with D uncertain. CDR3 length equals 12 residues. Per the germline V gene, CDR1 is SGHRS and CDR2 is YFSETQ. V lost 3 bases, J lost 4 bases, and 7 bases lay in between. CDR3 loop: CASSSEGYGYTF. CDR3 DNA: TGCGCCAGCAGCTCCGAGGGCTATGGCTACACCTTC.

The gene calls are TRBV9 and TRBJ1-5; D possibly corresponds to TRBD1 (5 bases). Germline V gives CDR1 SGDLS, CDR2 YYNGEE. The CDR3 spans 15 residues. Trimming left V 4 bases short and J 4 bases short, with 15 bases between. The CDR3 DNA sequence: TGTGCCAGCAGCCCCTTCGGGGGGATTAATCAGCCCCAGCATTTT. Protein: CASSPFGGINQPQHF.

CDR3 bases: TGTGCCAGCAGCCAGGGGGTGACAGTCAAGCAGTTCTTC. This sequence encodes CASSQGVTVKQFF. The gene calls are TRBV7-9 and TRBJ2-1; 7 bases are a match to TRBD1. CDR3 length equals 13 residues. Germline assignment: CDR1 SEHNR and CDR2 FQNEAQ (reference sequence). Germline trimming cut 5 bases from V and 11 bases from J; bases unmatched to any gene: 9.

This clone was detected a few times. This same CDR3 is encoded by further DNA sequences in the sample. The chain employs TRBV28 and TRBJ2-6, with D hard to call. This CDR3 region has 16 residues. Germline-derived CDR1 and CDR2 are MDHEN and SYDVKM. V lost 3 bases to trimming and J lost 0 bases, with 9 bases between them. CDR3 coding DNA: TGTGCCAGCAGTTTGTCTGGCGGCTCTGGGGCCAACGTCCTGACTTTC. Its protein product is CASSLSGGSGANVLTF.

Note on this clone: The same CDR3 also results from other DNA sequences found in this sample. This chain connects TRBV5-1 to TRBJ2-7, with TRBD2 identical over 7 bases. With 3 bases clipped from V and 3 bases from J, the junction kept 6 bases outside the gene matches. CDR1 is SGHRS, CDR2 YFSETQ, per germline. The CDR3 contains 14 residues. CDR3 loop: CASSSTSGGYEQYF. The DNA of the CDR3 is TGCGCCAGCAGCTCCACCTCGGGGGGCTACGAGCAGTACTTC.

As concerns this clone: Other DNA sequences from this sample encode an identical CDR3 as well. The CDR3 protein is CASSPPVGGMNTEAFF. Here the CDR3 DNA reads TGTGCCAGCTCACCACCGGTTGGGGGGATGAACACTGAAGCTTTCTTT. The chain couples TRBV18 to TRBJ1-1, with D perhaps TRBD1 (5 bases). The CDR3 contains 16 residues. The germline gives CDR1 KGHSH, CDR2 LQKENI. Trimming pared 0 bases from V and 0 bases from J, leaving 11 bases between.

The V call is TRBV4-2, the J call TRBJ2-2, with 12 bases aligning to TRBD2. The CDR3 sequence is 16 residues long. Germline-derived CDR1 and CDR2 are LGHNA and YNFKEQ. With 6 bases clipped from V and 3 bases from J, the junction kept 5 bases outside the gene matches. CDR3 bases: TGTGCCAGCAGGGCTAGCGGGGGGGCCTACACCGGGGAGCTGTTTTTT. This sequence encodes CASRASGGAYTGELFF.

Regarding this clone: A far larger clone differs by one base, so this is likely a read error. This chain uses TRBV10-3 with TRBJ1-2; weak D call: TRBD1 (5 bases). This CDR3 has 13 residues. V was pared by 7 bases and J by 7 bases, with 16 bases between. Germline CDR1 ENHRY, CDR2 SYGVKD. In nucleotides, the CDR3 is TGTGCCATCACCTCGGACATAACGACTGGCTACACCTTC. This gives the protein CAITSDITTGYTF.